The 13 T cell receptor beta chains listed next were all sequenced from one sample in a study of T cell repertoires in cytomegalovirus infection. TCRdb analysed the reads with MiXCR anew, one entry per CDR3 protein. In the table there are approximately 200,000 distinct CDR3 sequences, roughly 20% of which are singletons. The sequencing sample was made of CD8+ T cells from PBMCs. The source is a human donor in good health (CMV status not recorded). Some clones in this sample may be carry-over from other donors' samples.

The table lists this clonotype with a few counts. The V call is TRBV20-1, the J call TRBJ1-1; no definite D call. CDR3 length equals 8 residues. Germline assignment: CDR1 DFQATT and CDR2 SNEGSKA (reference sequence). V was pared by 5 bases and J by 10 bases, with 5 bases between. CDR3 DNA: TGCAGTGCTGGGATAGCTTTCTTT. Translated: CSAGIAFF.

The chain has TRBV4-2 and TRBJ1-2; possibly TRBD1 for D (5 bases). V dropped 0 bases and J dropped 6 bases, with 8 bases sitting between them. There are 13 residues in the CDR3. Germline V gene data show CDR1 as LGHNA and CDR2 as YNFKEQ. CDR3: CASSQETRDGYTF. DNA for the CDR3: TGTGCCAGCAGCCAAGAGACCAGGGATGGCTACACCTTC.

The chain recombines TRBV5-4 with TRBJ1-1; D not certain. CDR1 and CDR2 from the germline V gene are SGHNT and YYREEE (reference sequence). V was trimmed by 1 base and J by 1 base, leaving 17 bases between them. This CDR3 has 17 amino acids. CDR3 sequence reads: CASSLIMAHWGNTEAFF. In nucleotides, the CDR3 is TGTGCCAGCAGCTTGATAATGGCCCACTGGGGGAACACTGAAGCTTTCTTT.

This clonotype was detected ten times or more. The chain employs TRBV12-3 or TRBV12-4 and TRBJ2-3; a possible D gene is TRBD2 (5 bases). This CDR3 is built from 15 residues. Trimming took 4 bases from V and 2 from J, leaving 13 bases between them. The chain's CDR3 is CASSYLPGDTDTQYF. The DNA for the CDR3 is TGTGCCAGCAGTTATCTTCCCGGGGACACAGATACGCAGTATTTT.

This clonotype was counted a few times. CDR3 region: CASSHPSGGYNEQFF. As DNA, the CDR3 is TGTGCCAGCAGCCACCCTAGCGGGGGCTACAATGAGCAGTTCTTC. This rearrangement joins TRBV7-9 to TRBJ2-1, with 10 bases matching TRBD2. The CDR3 spans 15 residues. The junction had 4 bases not matched to a gene; V was cut back by 5 bases and J by 3 bases. CDR1 is SEHNR, CDR2 FQNEAQ, per germline (reference sequence).

This clonotype showed up just a few times. The chain couples TRBV29-1 to TRBJ1-1; D ambiguous. V was cut by 3 bases and J by 2 bases, with 16 bases left in between. The length of the CDR3 is 15 residues. Germline-derived CDR1 and CDR2 are SQVTM and ANQGSEA. In nucleotides, the CDR3 is TGCAGCGTTGAGGATGTGTCGACTGCTAACACTGAAGCTTTCTTT. Translating it yields CSVEDVSTANTEAFF. Looking up the rest from reference TRBV29-1 and TRBJ1-1 gives the full variable domain: SAVISQKPSRDICQRGTSLTIQCQVDSQVTMMFWYRQQPGQSLTLIATANQGSEATYESGFVIDKFPISRPNLTFSTLTVSNMSPEDSSIYLCSVEDVSTANTEAFFGQGTRLTVV.

V gene TRBV7-3 combines with J gene TRBJ2-5; 11 bases align to TRBD2. The CDR3 length is 15 residues. Germline CDR1 is SGHTA and CDR2 is FQGTGA. Trimming at V came to 5 bases and at J to 6 bases, leaving 8 bases not matched to a gene. The CDR3 reads CASSTGLAVLKTQYF. As DNA, the CDR3 is TGTGCCAGCAGCACGGGACTAGCGGTCCTCAAGACCCAGTACTTC.

The chain joins TRBV19 to TRBJ2-1, with D perhaps TRBD1 (5 bases). V lost 3 bases and J lost 0, with 12 bases in between. The CDR3 totals 16 residues. CDR1 and CDR2 from the germline V gene are LNHDA and SQIVND (reference sequence). The CDR3 DNA is TGTGCCAGTAGTATCCAGGGCTGGAGCTCCTACAATGAGCAGTTCTTC. This gives the protein CASSIQGWSSYNEQFF. The entire variable domain, with the rest obtained from reference TRBV19 and TRBJ2-1, is as follows: DGGITQSPKYLFRKEGQNVTLSCEQNLNHDAMYWYRQDPGQGLRLIYYSQIVNDFQKGDIAEGYSVSREKKESFPLTVTSAQKNPTAFYLCASSIQGWSSYNEQFFGPGTRLTVL.

This clonotype was observed at least ten times. The rearrangement joins TRBV4-1 to TRBJ1-2; D is unresolved. V shed 0 bases and J shed 2 bases, with 7 bases lying between them. There are 14 residues in the CDR3. The germline gives CDR1 MGHRA, CDR2 YSYEKL. In DNA form, the CDR3 reads TGCGCCAGCAGCCAAGATTCCGGGAACTATGGCTACACCTTC. This sequence encodes CASSQDSGNYGYTF.

The chain links TRBV29-1 to TRBJ2-7; 9 bases align to TRBD1. The ends lost 5 bases at V and 0 bases at J; junction bases unmatched: 5. This CDR3 spans 14 amino acids. Per germline, CDR1 SQVTM and CDR2 ANQGSEA. CDR3 DNA: TGCAGCGTTCGGACAGGGGCTAGCTCCTACGAGCAGTACTTC. It codes for CSVRTGASSYEQYF.

This clonotype was picked up a small number of times. The chain couples TRBV7-3 to TRBJ2-7, with 14 bases lining up with TRBD2. This CDR3 is built from 15 residues. V lost 3 bases, J lost 2 bases, and 0 bases stayed unmatched. Germline V gene data show CDR1 as SGHTA and CDR2 as FQGTGA. The CDR3 here is CASSLGLAGAYEQYF. CDR3 DNA sequence: TGTGCCAGCAGCTTGGGACTAGCGGGGGCCTACGAGCAGTACTTC. The full variable domain, rest sourced from reference TRBV7-3 and TRBJ2-7, is GAGVSQTPSNKVTEKGKYVELRCDPISGHTALYWYRQSLGQGPEFLIYFQGTGAADDSGLPNDRFFAVRPEGSVSTLKIQRTERGDSAVYLCASSLGLAGAYEQYFGPGTRLTVT.

This clonotype has a handful of counts. CDR3 protein: CASSQKFSRGPGDTEAFF. Here the CDR3 DNA reads TGTGCCAGCAGCCAGAAATTTTCCAGGGGGCCTGGGGACACTGAAGCTTTCTTT. This chain uses TRBV3-1 with TRBJ1-1, with 8 nucleotides matching TRBD1. Germline CDR1 and CDR2: LGHDT and YNNKEL (reference sequence). With 3 bases clipped from V and 3 bases from J, the junction kept 15 bases outside the gene matches. CDR3 length: 18 residues. The whole variable domain, filled in from reference TRBV3-1 and TRBJ1-1, reads DTAVSQTPKYLVTQMGNDKSIKCEQNLGHDTMYWYKQDSKKFLKIMFSYNNKELIINETVPNRFSPKSPDKAHLNLHINSLELGDSAVYFCASSQKFSRGPGDTEAFFGQGTRLTVV.

This clonotype was seen at least ten times. V usage is TRBV2 and J usage is TRBJ1-5; D gene unclear. Germline lookup yields CDR1 SNHLY and CDR2 FYNNEI. This CDR3 contains 12 residues. The V end lost 5 bases, the J end lost 3 bases, and 5 bases lay between the germline ends. DNA of the CDR3: TGTGCCAGCAGTCTTTCCAATCAGCCCCAGCATTTT. Residues: CASSLSNQPQHF. The full variable domain, rest sourced from reference TRBV2 and TRBJ1-5, is EPEVTQTPSHQVTQMGQEVILRCVPISNHLYFYWYRQILGQKVEFLVSFYNNEISEKSEIFDDQFSVERPDGSNFTLKIRSTKLEDSAMYFCASSLSNQPQHFGDGTRLSIL.